Below are 9 T cell receptor beta chains sequenced from a single sample in a study of T cell clonality in common variable immunodeficiency. Measured with immunoSEQ multiplex PCR; TCRdb has only the in-frame clones, and not every one. The table lists over 30,000 clones, no singletons, with about 26% in the top ten. Antigens for these TCRs are unknown. Study-wide findings and caveats: Common variable immunodeficiency TCR beta sequences reportedly had fewer deletions and N-nucleotide insertions.

The source material was peripheral blood mononuclear cells. These receptors came from a human donor with common variable immunodeficiency.

This clone has ten or more counts. The read terminates 3 residues before the CDR3 end, so the remaining end is supplied by the germline J gene. This chain uses TRBV12-3 or TRBV12-4 with TRBJ2-1, with 9 positions matching TRBD2. Unmatched junction bases numbered 1, after V lost 0 bases and J lost 7 bases. The CDR3 is 14 amino acids. CDR3 loop: CASSLASGGNEQFF. The part of the CDR3 DNA that was read is TGTGCCAGCAGTTTAGCGAGCGGGGGGAATGAG.

This clone turned up a few times. The CDR3 end falls 3 residues outside the read, so it is completed with the germline J gene. The chain is built from TRBV7-8 and TRBJ1-5, with 7 bases aligning to TRBD1. CDR3 length: 16 amino acids. CDR1 and CDR2 from the germline V gene are SGHVS and FQNEAQ. V lost 4 bases to trimming and J lost 1 base; unmatched junction nucleotides: 7. CDR3 sequence: CASSSRTGRSNQPQHF. Incomplete CDR3 DNA: TGTGCCAGCAGCTCCCGGACAGGCCGAAGCAATCAGCCC.

This clone was found many times. The CDR3 extends 3 residues past the end of the read, so its final part is completed from the germline J gene. The chain couples TRBV11-2 to TRBJ1-6; 10 nucleotides line up with TRBD1. This CDR3 has 13 residues. The germline V gene encodes CDR1 SGHAT and CDR2 FQNNGV. V shed 5 bases, J shed 10 bases, and the junction held 2 bases outside the gene matches. CDR3 sequence: CASSTDRGSPLHF. The CDR3 DNA, read in part, is TGTGCCAGCAGCACGGACAGGGGGTCACCC.

As concerns this clone: The read falls 3 residues short of the CDR3 end, and the missing part is taken from the germline J gene. The rearrangement uses TRBV7-9 and TRBJ1-2; 7 nucleotides agree with TRBD1. This CDR3 contains 14 residues. V shed 3 bases and J 2 bases; nucleotides not matched to a gene: 3. From germline, CDR1 is SEHNR and CDR2 FQNEAQ (reference sequence). CDR3 sequence reads: CASSFAQGNYGYTF. Partial CDR3 DNA: TGTGCCAGCAGCTTCGCACAGGGGAACTATGGC.

Remarks on this clone: The read finishes 3 residues shy of the CDR3 end, and the germline J gene is used to complete it. The rearrangement uses TRBV18 and TRBJ2-3; weak D call: TRBD2 (5 bases). The CDR3 spans 16 residues. Trimming pared 5 bases from V and 0 bases from J, leaving 15 bases between. Germline-derived CDR1 and CDR2 are KGHSH and LQKENI. The chain's CDR3 is CASSGSGLASTDTQYF. The DNA read from the CDR3 is TGTGCCAGCTCAGGTTCGGGTCTAGCTAGCACAGATACG.

This clone was recorded many times. The CDR3 end lies 3 residues beyond the end of the read and is filled in from the germline J gene. The chain uses TRBV7-3 and TRBJ1-5; perhaps TRBD1 as D (6 bases). Per germline, CDR1 SGHTA and CDR2 FQGTGA. CDR3 length equals 17 residues. V was clipped by 4 bases and J by 0 bases, with 16 bases between them. CDR3 protein: CASSSRTAVYSNQPQHF. The covered CDR3 bases are TGTGCCAGCAGCTCCAGGACAGCCGTCTATAGCAATCAGCCC.

CDR3 bases read: TGTGCCTGGAGGGGGGGGCCGACTAACTATGGC. Its protein is CAWRGGPTNYG. The CDR3, in full, reads CAWRGGPTNYGYTF. V and J are TRBV30 and TRBJ1-2, with a possible D match to TRBD1 (6 bases). The DNA ends 3 residues before the CDR3 does, and the rest of the CDR3 is filled in from the germline J gene. V was clipped by 3 bases and J by 0 bases, with 11 bases between them. The CDR3 runs to 14 residues. In germline, CDR1 is GTSNPN, CDR2 SVGIG (reference sequence).

This clone was observed at least ten times. The DNA ends 3 residues before the CDR3 does, and the rest of the CDR3 is filled in from the germline J gene. V is TRBV5-6 and J is TRBJ2-7; no firm D call. The germline V gene has CDR1 SGHDT and CDR2 YYEEEE. Trimming left V 2 bases short and J 0 bases short, with 3 bases between. This CDR3 has 12 residues. Partial CDR3 DNA: TGTGCCAGCAGCTTCAGCTCCTACGAG. It translates to CASSFSSYE. Given in full, the CDR3 is CASSFSSYEQYF.

There are many counts of this clone. With the read ending 3 residues before the CDR3 end, the germline J gene is used to fill in that end. J is TRBJ1-2 and V is TRBV29-1; 7 bases fit TRBD1. In germline, CDR1 is SQVTM, CDR2 ANQGSEA. This CDR3 is built from 12 residues. V trimming: 6 bases; J trimming: 3 bases; junction bases outside the gene matches: 4. The DNA read from the CDR3 is TGCAGCGTCCGGGACAGCCACTATGGC. This translates into CSVRDSHYG. The full CDR3 protein reads CSVRDSHYGYTF. Based on the CDR3 plus reference TRBV29-1 and TRBJ1-2, the full variable domain is SAVISQKPSRDICQRGTSLTIQCQVDSQVTMMFWYRQQPGQSLTLIATANQGSEATYESGFVIDKFPISRPNLTFSTLTVSNMSPEDSSIYLCSVRDSHYGYTFGSGTRLTVV.